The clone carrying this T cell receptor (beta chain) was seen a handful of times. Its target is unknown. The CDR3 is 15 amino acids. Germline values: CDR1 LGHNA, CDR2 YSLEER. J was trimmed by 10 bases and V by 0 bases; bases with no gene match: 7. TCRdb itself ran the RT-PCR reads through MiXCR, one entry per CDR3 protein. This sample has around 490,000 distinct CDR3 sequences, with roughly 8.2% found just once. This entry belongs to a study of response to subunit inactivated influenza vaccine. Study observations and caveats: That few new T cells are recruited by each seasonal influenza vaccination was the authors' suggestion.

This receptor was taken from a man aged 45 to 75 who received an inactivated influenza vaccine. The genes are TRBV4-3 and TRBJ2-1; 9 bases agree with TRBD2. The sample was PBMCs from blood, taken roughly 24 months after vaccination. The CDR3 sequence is CASSQDLVSGGEQFF. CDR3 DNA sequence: TGCGCCAGCAGCCAAGATCTGGTCAGCGGGGGGGAGCAGTTCTTC.